This paragraph covers one T cell receptor (beta chain) sequence. This specimen comes from a study of early T cells in non-severe SARS-CoV-2 infection. V gave up 3 bases and J gave up 2 bases, with 8 bases separating them. The length of the CDR3 is 13 residues. The germline gives CDR1 LGHDT, CDR2 YNNKEL (reference sequence). One entry per CDR3 protein results from TCRdb running MiXCR on the 5' RACE reads. The table shows 60,000 to 75,000 distinct CDR3 sequences, with approximately 10% occurring only once. The chain joins TRBV3-1 to TRBJ2-7; D is uncertain. The sample comprised whole blood. The source of this sequence is an adult who was a healthcare worker with PCR-confirmed SARS-CoV-2 infection or an uninfected control (not recorded which). In DNA, the CDR3 is TGTGCCAGCAGCCATCCAGGAACCTACGAGCAGTACTTC. Its protein is CASSHPGTYEQYF.